Below, 8 T cell receptor beta chains from the same sample are listed, as sequenced in a study of low-dose radiotherapy and immunotherapy resistance in tumors (dated by TCRdb to between 2021 and 2023). Superscript III and a set of TRAV- and TRBV-specific primers were used to synthesize first-strand cDNA, so that both TCRalpha and TCRbeta chains were covered. TCRs were amplified with Phusion for approximately 20 PCR cycles using a constant-region primer together with the adapter attached to the V primers. TCRdb reanalyzed the raw reads on its own, using fastp at Q25 for trimming and MiXCR for clone calling, and kept in-frame beta chains. Rows are unified per CDR3 protein, each entry keeping the most common DNA and genes. The table for this sample lists about 14,000 distinct CDR3 sequences; around 75% of them were counted only once. The top ten hold 4% to 5.5% of the sample. These receptor sequences come from a human donor with advanced metastatic prostate, ovarian, gallbladder or colorectal cancer (not recorded which). This table probably holds off-target reads from a library built for another chain.

The V call is TRBV9, the J call TRBJ1-2; 12 positions match TRBD1. The V gene's germline CDR1 is SGDLS and CDR2 YYNGEE. V lost 3 bases and J lost 0; bases outside the gene matches: 6. This CDR3 has 17 residues. CDR3: CASSAPGQGAANYGYTF. As DNA, the CDR3 is TGTGCCAGCAGCGCACCGGGACAGGGGGCAGCTAACTATGGCTACACCTTC.

The chain recombines TRBV9 with TRBJ1-1; D is undetermined. Between the trimmed V and J ends, which lost 0 bases and 7 bases, there was a span of 22 bases. The germline gives CDR1 SGDLS, CDR2 YYNGEE. This CDR3 is built from 17 residues. CDR3 coding DNA: TGTGCCAGCAGCGTAGGGGTGGGCACCGGGGTAAGTCATGAAGCTTTCTTT. Its translation is CASSVGVGTGVSHEAFF.

The chain employs TRBV5-1 and TRBJ2-2; D is possibly TRBD1 or TRBD2 (6 bases each). CDR1 is SGHRS and CDR2 is YFSETQ in the germline V gene. This CDR3 region has 16 residues. V was pared by 4 bases and J by 5 bases, with 18 bases between. CDR3 bases: TGCGCCAGCAGCCGGGGCGAACAGGGAGGAACCGGGGAGCTGTTTTTT. It yields the protein CASSRGEQGGTGELFF.

The rearrangement uses TRBV11-2 and TRBJ2-1; 11 bases match TRBD2. The V gene end was trimmed by 6 bases and the J gene end by 4 bases; junction bases not matched to a gene: 5. Per the germline V gene, CDR1 is SGHAT and CDR2 is FQNNGV. The CDR3 is 15 residues long. CDR3: CASRLTSGKYNEQFF. The CDR3 DNA reads as TGTGCCAGCAGGTTGACTAGCGGGAAATACAATGAGCAGTTCTTC.

V gene TRBV5-4 combines with J gene TRBJ2-1; 9 positions agree with TRBD2. The trim removed 5 bases at V and 5 bases at J, leaving 8 bases unmatched. The CDR3 length is 15 residues. Germline lookup yields CDR1 SGHNT and CDR2 YYREEE (reference sequence). CDR3 DNA sequence: TGTGCCAGCAGGCCCGGGACTAGCAGAAACAATGAGCAGTTCTTC. This encodes CASRPGTSRNNEQFF.

The chain is built from TRBV10-2 and TRBJ2-3; tentatively, D is TRBD1 (5 bases). This CDR3 has 14 amino acids. V was trimmed by 4 bases and J by 4 bases, leaving 12 bases between them. Germline V gene lookup returns CDR1 WSHSY and CDR2 SAAADI. Here the CDR3 reads CASSVRRGADTQYF. CDR3 sequence (DNA): TGCGCCAGCAGTGTTCGTAGGGGCGCAGATACGCAGTATTTT.

The chain recombines TRBV11-1 with TRBJ2-7, with TRBD2 identical over 7 bases. This CDR3 has 12 residues. CDR1 is SGHAT, CDR2 FQDESV, per germline (reference sequence). Unmatched junction bases numbered 4, after V lost 5 bases and J lost 6 bases. CDR3 nucleotide sequence: TGTGCCAGCAGCCGACTAGCAGGCGAGCAGTACTTC. It encodes CASSRLAGEQYF.

The V gene is TRBV10-2, the J gene TRBJ2-3; the D is unclear. The V and J ends lost 6 bases and 4 bases respectively, with 5 bases between them. Germline values: CDR1 WSHSY, CDR2 SAAADI. This CDR3 is 11 amino acids long. CDR3 nucleotides: TGCGCCAGCAGAAATGCAGATACGCAGTATTTT. It encodes CASRNADTQYF.